This paragraph reports one T cell receptor (beta chain). This sample is part of a study of blood T cell repertoires in COVID-19. Study as a whole: T cells, B-cell-depleted T cells, or PBMCs provided the cDNA or gDNA that served as material.

Enrolment of Seattle patients took place during active infection, and they were followed longitudinally. The germline gives CDR1 SNHLY, CDR2 FYNNEI. This CDR3 spans 13 amino acids. With V trimmed by 11 bases and J by 1 base, 7 bases remained unmatched. Original analysis: The assay estimated nucleated cells by amplifying reference gene primers. Method: immunoSEQ multiplex PCR; TCRdb's copy keeps in-frame clones and lacks some. V and J calls and clone size come straight from that table; D and trimming were deduced from the DNA. Of about 310,000 clones in the sample, around 89% were seen once. The clonotype originates from a middle-aged woman with COVID-19, enrolled during active disease. The sample comprised peripheral blood. V usage is TRBV2 and J usage is TRBJ2-5; 7 bases are a match to TRBD2. CDR3 in DNA: TGTGCCTCTGGTTGGGAGGGCCAAGAGACCCAGTACTTC. It specifies CASGWEGQETQYF.